The 27 T cell receptor beta chains below come from one sample, sequenced in a study of response to subunit inactivated influenza vaccine. TCRdb used MiXCR to reprocess the RT-PCR reads, holding one entry per CDR3 protein. The data contain about 540,000 distinct CDR3 sequences, roughly 23% of them seen just once; the ten biggest clones take up 2.8%. The data were also submitted as part of a second study, on T cells expressing NK-cell markers. From that report: For TCR beta, cDNA was produced by 5'RACE template switching with UMIs.

The sample was CD4+ T cells sorted from PBMCs, taken roughly 12 days after vaccination. These receptors were taken from a man aged 50 or older who received an inactivated influenza vaccine.

This chain links TRBV14 with TRBJ1-2; no firm D call. CDR1 SGHDN and CDR2 FVKESK come from the germline V gene. CDR3 size: 12 residues. V dropped 3 bases and J dropped 7 bases, with 9 bases sitting between them. CDR3 amino acids: CASSHGPGGYTF. The CDR3 DNA is TGTGCCAGCAGCCACGGACCTGGTGGCTACACCTTC.

In its sample, this clonotype was seen a few times. This rearrangement joins TRBV30 to TRBJ2-6; tentative D call: TRBD1 (6 bases). The V end lost 7 bases, the J end lost 0 bases, and 13 bases lay between the germline ends. CDR1 and CDR2 from the germline V gene are GTSNPN and SVGIG (reference sequence). The CDR3 is 15 amino acids. In DNA form, the CDR3 reads TGTGCCTCACACGACAGGTCCTCTGGGGCCAACGTCCTGACTTTC. Protein product: CASHDRSSGANVLTF.

The rearrangement joins TRBV5-1 to TRBJ1-2; D not resolved. Per the germline V gene, CDR1 is SGHRS and CDR2 is YFSETQ. Trimming stripped 0 bases from V and 0 bases from J, with 9 bases between. The CDR3 has 15 amino acids. The CDR3 spells CASSLVRGSNYGYTF. The DNA for the CDR3 is TGCGCCAGCAGCTTGGTTCGTGGGTCTAACTATGGCTACACCTTC.

This clonotype showed up just a few times. The gene calls are TRBV5-1 and TRBJ1-1; D is unresolved. Germline V gene sequence: CDR1 SGHRS, CDR2 YFSETQ. The CDR3 totals 15 residues. Trimming stripped 0 bases from V and 1 base from J, with 10 bases between. The CDR3 DNA sequence: TGCGCCAGCAGCTTGGGATTAGTAAGGAACACTGAAGCTTTCTTT. It translates to CASSLGLVRNTEAFF.

This clonotype was recorded a few times. The chain couples TRBV21-1 to TRBJ2-1; the table names TRBD1, a call not compared with the DNA. TRBV21-1 is recorded as a pseudogene. This CDR3 is 21 amino acids long. In DNA form, the CDR3 reads TGTGCCAGCAGCAAGGGACCTCCCGGGACAGGGCTGCCGAGCTCCTACAATGAGCAGTTCTTC. Its translation: CASSKGPPGTGLPSSYNEQFF.

The genes are TRBV28 and TRBJ2-7, with TRBD1 identical over 7 bases. The germline CDR1 and CDR2 sequences are MDHEN and SYDVKM. The CDR3 contains 13 residues. With 10 bases clipped from V and 3 bases from J, the junction kept 9 bases outside the gene matches. The CDR3 region is CATRDSTNYEQYF. As DNA, the CDR3 is TGTGCCACCCGGGACAGCACTAACTACGAGCAGTACTTC.

This chain connects TRBV6-5 to TRBJ1-6; D remains unclear. The V and J ends lost 5 bases and 2 bases respectively, with 1 base between them. The CDR3 runs to 12 residues. Germline V lookup: CDR1 MNHEY, CDR2 SVGAGI. The DNA of the CDR3 is TGTGCCAGCAGTCCCTATAATTCACCCCTCCACTTT. It translates to CASSPYNSPLHF.

This clonotype was recorded a few times. This CDR3 reads CASSLTGGGPATYTF. The DNA for the CDR3 is TGTGCCAGCAGCTTAACCGGGGGAGGACCTGCTACCTACACCTTC. The genes are TRBV7-3 and TRBJ1-2; TRBD1 is a possible D gene (5 bases). V lost 0 bases and J 10 bases, leaving 18 bases between the germline ends. Germline V gene data show CDR1 as SGHTA and CDR2 as FQGTGA. The CDR3 is made up of 15 amino acids.

By proportion, this clonotype is medium-sized. This chain connects TRBV10-3 to TRBJ2-1, with D perhaps matching TRBD1 or TRBD2 (5 bases each). Trimming took off 0 bases at V and 7 bases at J, with 16 bases between the two ends. The CDR3 consists of 16 residues. Germline V lookup: CDR1 ENHRY, CDR2 SYGVKD. The CDR3 sequence: CAISESTGGMGNEQFF. CDR3 bases: TGTGCCATCAGTGAGTCGACTGGGGGAATGGGGAATGAGCAGTTCTTC.

CDR3 coding DNA: TGTGCCAGCAGCTCGATACAGGGTCGGAATGAAAAACTGTTTTTT. Translating it yields CASSSIQGRNEKLFF. The genes are TRBV7-6 and TRBJ1-4; a possible D gene is TRBD1 (6 bases). Germline assignment: CDR1 SGHVS and CDR2 FNYEAQ. The CDR3 is 15 residues long. V lost 4 bases to trimming and J lost 5 bases, with 14 bases between them.

This clonotype was recorded only once. The V call is TRBV21-1, the J call TRBJ1-5; TRBD1, the table's D call, lacks a check against the DNA. TRBV21-1 is deemed a pseudogene. The CDR3 runs 17 residues. CDR3 amino acids: CASSKGGVRGDLWPQHF. The DNA for the CDR3 is TGTGCCAGCAGCAAAGGGGGCGTCCGAGGGGACCTTTGGCCCCAGCATTTT.

This clonotype was recorded a few times. The J gene is TRBJ2-1, the V gene TRBV3-1, with 7 bases identical to TRBD1. This CDR3 comprises 14 residues. J lost 7 bases, V lost 8 bases, and 11 bases had no gene match. In germline, CDR1 is LGHDT, CDR2 YNNKEL (reference sequence). The CDR3 spells CASLGGDHGNEQFF. Here the CDR3 DNA reads TGTGCCAGCCTAGGGGGCGACCATGGGAATGAGCAGTTCTTC.

This clonotype has just a few counts. V gene TRBV6-5 combines with J gene TRBJ2-7; 10 positions agree with TRBD1. V lost 2 bases, J lost 6 bases, and 4 bases stayed unmatched. The CDR3 runs to 14 residues. The germline CDR1 and CDR2 sequences are MNHEY and SVGAGI. The CDR3 DNA reads TGTGCCAGCAGTTACGGGACAGGGGTCTCCGAGCAGTACTTC. This translates into CASSYGTGVSEQYF.

In its sample, this clonotype was seen a few times. The genes are TRBV7-2 and TRBJ2-1, with 14 bases aligning to TRBD2. V shed 5 bases and J 3 bases; nucleotides not matched to a gene: 6. Germline V gene lookup returns CDR1 SGHTA and CDR2 FQGNSA. CDR3 length: 17 residues. The CDR3 DNA reads TGTGCCAGCAGCGCGGGACTAGCGGGAGCATTCTACAATGAGCAGTTCTTC. It yields the protein CASSAGLAGAFYNEQFF.

This clonotype was observed a few times. This chain uses TRBV25-1 with TRBJ2-7, with unresolved D. V was pared by 5 bases and J by 3 bases, with 11 bases between. Germline V gene data show CDR1 as MGHDK and CDR2 as SYGVNS. The CDR3 sequence is 13 residues long. The CDR3 spells CASSRGNYYEQYF. CDR3 in DNA: TGTGCCAGCAGTCGCGGCAATTACTACGAGCAGTACTTC.

This chain joins TRBV4-1 and TRBJ2-7; D is possibly TRBD1 (6 bases). V was pared by 1 base and J by 1 base, with 14 bases between. Germline values: CDR1 MGHRA, CDR2 YSYEKL. The CDR3 has 16 residues. CDR3 bases: TGCGCCAGCAGCCAAGTCTCGGCAGGGGCTTCCTACGAGCAGTACTTC. It yields the protein CASSQVSAGASYEQYF.

The chain has TRBV12-3 or TRBV12-4 and TRBJ1-2, with unresolved D. Trimming shortened V by 7 bases and J by 12 bases, and 18 bases separated the two germline ends. This CDR3 has 12 residues. The CDR3 region has the DNA TGTGCCAGCAACACCCCCGCCGGGGATAACACCTTC. Its translation is CASNTPAGDNTF.

The genes are TRBV5-5 and TRBJ1-5, with D perhaps matching TRBD1 (5 bases). Germline assignment: CDR1 SGHKS and CDR2 YYEKEE (reference sequence). V lost 0 bases and J 7 bases, leaving 14 bases between the germline ends. CDR3 length: 15 residues. CDR3 DNA: TGTGCCAGCAGCTTGGAAGGGTTACGGGGGCAGCCCCAGCATTTT. Encoded protein: CASSLEGLRGQPQHF.

This chain links TRBV12-3 or TRBV12-4 with TRBJ2-1; D is undetermined. CDR3 length equals 12 residues. Trimming pared 6 bases from V and 11 bases from J, leaving 14 bases between. The CDR3 bases are TGTGCCAGCAGCCAAGAATTGGGGAAGCAGTTCTTC. Translated: CASSQELGKQFF.

The chain uses TRBV29-1 and TRBJ2-3; D unclear. From germline, CDR1 is SQVTM and CDR2 ANQGSEA. This CDR3 spans 10 amino acids. Trimming removed 5 bases at V and 6 bases at J, with 6 bases between. In nucleotides, the CDR3 is TGCAGCGTTACCTCGGATACGCAGTATTTT. Its protein product is CSVTSDTQYF.

This chain connects TRBV21-1 to TRBJ1-1; the tabulated D call, TRBD1, remains unverified against the DNA. TRBV21-1 has pseudogene status. This CDR3 is built from 14 residues. CDR3: CASSMGGEGTEAFF. The CDR3 DNA is TGTGCCAGCAGCATGGGGGGCGAGGGCACTGAAGCTTTCTTT.

The chain links TRBV19 to TRBJ2-1, with 11 nucleotides matching TRBD2. Germline CDR1 LNHDA, CDR2 SQIVND (reference sequence). V was pared by 6 bases and J by 8 bases, with 15 bases of the junction left unmatched. The CDR3 contains 17 residues. CDR3 nucleotides: TGTGCCAGTAGCACTCATCAGGGAACTAGCGGGAGCTATGAGCAGTTCTTC. It codes for CASSTHQGTSGSYEQFF.

This clonotype was detected ten times or more. This rearrangement joins TRBV7-6 to TRBJ2-1; D is possibly TRBD1 (7 bases). The CDR3 totals 15 residues. CDR1 is SGHVS, CDR2 FNYEAQ, per germline. V gave up 4 bases and J gave up 3 bases, with 13 bases separating them. CDR3 DNA sequence: TGTGCCAGCAGCTCCGGGCAGGGGGGCTACAATGAGCAGTTCTTC. Its protein is CASSSGQGGYNEQFF.

This clonotype has more than one count but fewer than ten. The rearrangement uses TRBV27 and TRBJ2-3, with D perhaps matching TRBD1 (7 bases). Germline V gene data show CDR1 as MNHEY and CDR2 as SMNVEV (reference sequence). The CDR3 runs 13 residues. V gave up 8 bases and J gave up 1 base, with 10 bases separating them. CDR3 coding DNA: TGTGCCAGCCGCGGGACAGGCACAGATACGCAGTATTTT. Its translation is CASRGTGTDTQYF.

This clonotype was detected only a few times. The chain carries TRBV2 and TRBJ2-1; D uncertain. This CDR3 comprises 13 residues. Germline CDR1 and CDR2: SNHLY and FYNNEI. Trimming removed 8 bases from V and 2 bases from J, with 10 bases in between. The CDR3 DNA is TGTGCCAGCCGAGGACGAGCCTACAATGAGCAGTTCTTC. Its translation: CASRGRAYNEQFF.

This clonotype has a handful of counts. The chain is built from TRBV7-8 and TRBJ2-1, with D possibly being TRBD1 or TRBD2 (7 bases each). The V gene lost 3 bases and the J gene lost 5 bases, with 17 bases spanning the gap. The CDR3 sequence is 16 residues long. From germline, CDR1 is SGHVS and CDR2 FQNEAQ. The CDR3 DNA reads as TGTGCCAGCAGCTTCAGGGGGAGGGCCGTGAACAATGAGCAGTTCTTC. Translation gives CASSFRGRAVNNEQFF.

The chain is built from TRBV6-1 and TRBJ2-2; the D gene is possibly TRBD2 (5 bases). The CDR3 runs to 17 residues. Trimming shortened V by 8 bases and J by 0 bases, and 19 bases separated the two germline ends. Germline V gene lookup returns CDR1 MNHNS and CDR2 SASEGT. The CDR3 sequence is CASLDRLRTANTGELFF. The CDR3 region has the DNA TGTGCCAGCCTTGACCGGCTTAGGACTGCGAACACCGGGGAGCTGTTTTTT.